The source of this T cell receptor beta chain is a study of blood T cell repertoires in COVID-19. The V and J ends lost 2 bases and 8 bases, in that order; junction bases with no gene match: 4. This CDR3 comprises 13 residues. The germline gives CDR1 SGHNT, CDR2 YYREEE (reference sequence). Measured with immunoSEQ multiplex PCR; TCRdb has only the in-frame clones, and not every one. The table records roughly 110,000 clones, over 65% of them present only once. J is TRBJ2-3 and V is TRBV5-4, with 8 bases aligning to TRBD2. The sample was peripheral blood. The TCR comes from an elderly man with COVID-19, enrolled during active disease. The CDR3 region has the DNA TGTGCCAGCAGCTTTAGCGGGATCGCTACGCAGTATTTT. This codes for CASSFSGIATQYF. Full variable domain (missing parts from reference TRBV5-4 and TRBJ2-3): ETGVTQSPTHLIKTRGQQVTLRCSSQSGHNTVSWYQQALGQGPQFIFQYYREEENGRGNFPPRFSGLQFPNYSSELNVNALELDDSALYLCASSFSGIATQYFGPGTRLTVL.